Listed here is a single T cell receptor beta chain. What it binds is unknown. Other nucleotide sequences in the sample specify the same CDR3. This table comes from immunoSEQ multiplex PCR, and its TCRdb copy is limited to in-frame clones, with some not included. The repertoire holds some 2 million clones, with about 95% as singletons. This sample is drawn from a study of shared clonotypes between healthy human individuals. Whole-study results and caveats: Inspection by rarefaction showed sorted-subset sequencing to be incomplete despite large depth. Limitation of the genetic and exposure-history diversity represented came from the few donors. Clonotypes shared by all four donors outscored non-shared clonotypes in generation probability.

As defined, naive CD8 cells were CD45RO-negative and positively selected for CCR7, with terminally differentiated effector memory CD45RA+ cells excluded. Per the germline V gene, CDR1 is MGHRA and CDR2 is YSYEKL. The CDR3 has 14 residues. V dropped 1 base and J dropped 2 bases, with 5 bases sitting between them. The clonotype was recovered from a man younger than 35 in good health. Sequenced input: naive CD8+ T cells sorted from blood. This chain joins TRBV4-1 and TRBJ2-2; no definite D call. The CDR3 DNA sequence: TGCGCCAGCAGCCAAGGGGCAAACACCGGGGAGCTGTTTTTT. This translates into CASSQGANTGELFF.